The 2 T cell receptor beta chains reported below all come from one sample, sequenced in a study of cytomegalovirus exposure and HLA in healthy donors. The table came from immunoSEQ multiplex PCR; TCRdb's copy has only in-frame clones and leaves some out. This sample carries approximately 220,000 clones, just under 90% of them seen once, and the ten largest clones take about 3%. Sequencing input: PBMCs. These receptors were taken from a man aged 18 to 30 in good health and CMV-seronegative.

The chain carries TRBV10-3 and TRBJ1-2; 7 bases agree with TRBD1. V shed 6 bases, J shed 4 bases, and the junction held 14 bases outside the gene matches. The CDR3 has 16 amino acids. Germline values: CDR1 ENHRY, CDR2 SYGVKD. CDR3 protein: CAISQGQPITGYGYTF. The CDR3 bases are TGTGCCATCAGCCAGGGACAGCCTATAACCGGCTATGGCTACACCTTC.

This rearrangement joins TRBV6-6 to TRBJ2-6, with D possibly TRBD2 on 7 matching bases. CDR3 length: 14 amino acids. Germline CDR1 reads MNHNY; CDR2 reads SVGAGI (reference sequence). Trimming took off 7 bases at V and 4 bases at J, with 11 bases between the two ends. The CDR3 loop is CASIRGAGANVLTF. CDR3 coding DNA: TGTGCCAGCATCCGGGGGGCCGGGGCCAACGTCCTGACTTTC.